What follows are 29 T cell receptor beta chains derived from one specimen sequenced in a study of spatial heterogeneity in lung cancer. TCRdb ran MiXCR on the 5' RACE reads and lists one entry per CDR3 protein. The data contain roughly 82,000 distinct CDR3 sequences, roughly 12% of them singletons. Regarding time point: sample taken at primary tumor resection. TCRs were sequenced from unsorted whole RNA of tumor, nontumor lung or PBMC. This specimen was PBMCs, taken at surgery. These receptors all come from a male donor with early-stage non-small cell lung cancer.

This clonotype has a handful of counts. The chain recombines TRBV24-1 with TRBJ2-1, with a weak D call TRBD2 (6 bases). From germline, CDR1 is KGHDR and CDR2 SFDVKD. CDR3 length: 14 amino acids. Deletions cut 3 bases from V and 3 bases from J, with 8 bases between. The CDR3 region is CATSDGTFYNEQFF. CDR3 nucleotides: TGTGCCACCAGTGATGGGACTTTCTACAATGAGCAGTTCTTC.

A few counts support this clonotype. The genes are TRBV7-3 and TRBJ2-2; 7 nucleotides agree with TRBD1. The V gene's germline CDR1 is SGHTA and CDR2 FQGTGA. The CDR3 runs 16 residues. Trimming removed 0 bases from V and 1 base from J; junction bases left unmatched: 2. The CDR3 spells CASSLTWTGNTGELFF. The DNA for the CDR3 is TGTGCCAGCAGCTTAACGTGGACAGGGAACACCGGGGAGCTGTTTTTT.

This clonotype was recorded a few times. The chain is built from TRBV11-2 and TRBJ2-5, with D hard to call. V lost 0 bases and J 0 bases, leaving 8 bases between the germline ends. The germline V gene encodes CDR1 SGHAT and CDR2 FQNNGV. The CDR3 is 15 amino acids. The CDR3 loop reads CASSLESTYQETQYF. The CDR3 DNA sequence: TGTGCCAGCAGCTTAGAATCGACGTACCAAGAGACCCAGTACTTC. Complete variable domain (other parts from reference TRBV11-2 and TRBJ2-5): EAGVAQSPRYKIIEKRQSVAFWCNPISGHATLYWYQQILGQGPKLLIQFQNNGVVDDSQLPKDRFSAERLKGVDSTLKIQPAKLEDSAVYLCASSLESTYQETQYFGPGTRLLVL.

The chain links TRBV18 to TRBJ1-1; 9 bases fit TRBD1. Germline V lookup: CDR1 KGHSH, CDR2 LQKENI. The CDR3 spans 14 residues. V was pared by 6 bases and J by 11 bases, with 13 bases of the junction left unmatched. The CDR3 DNA reads TGTGCCAGCTCGCTAGGGACAGGGCCTTTCAGGGCTTTCTTT. This gives the protein CASSLGTGPFRAFF.

There are a few counts of this clonotype. This rearrangement joins TRBV12-3 or TRBV12-4 to TRBJ2-7; 11 nucleotides align to TRBD1. The V segment lost 6 bases and the J segment 6 bases; nucleotides outside the gene matches: 7. The CDR3 has 14 amino acids. The CDR3 loop reads CASRQTGTGGEQYF. As DNA, the CDR3 is TGTGCCAGCAGACAGACCGGGACAGGGGGCGAGCAGTACTTC.

In its sample, this clonotype was seen many times. The rearrangement uses TRBV20-1 and TRBJ1-1, with D possibly being TRBD1 (5 bases). This CDR3 spans 13 amino acids. The germline gives CDR1 DFQATT, CDR2 SNEGSKA (reference sequence). The V end lost 8 bases, the J end lost 3 bases, and 16 bases lay between the germline ends. The CDR3 region is CSTTPQGDTEAFF. CDR3 DNA sequence: TGCAGTACTACACCGCAGGGAGACACTGAAGCTTTCTTT.

This clonotype came up many times. The chain is built from TRBV29-1 and TRBJ1-2; D gene unclear. Germline V CDR1 and CDR2: SQVTM, ANQGSEA. The CDR3 spans 14 residues. Trimming removed 3 bases at V and 6 bases at J, with 17 bases between. The CDR3 DNA sequence: TGCAGCGTTGATTTCGGCCCCCCGAGCCATGGCTACACCTTC. It translates to CSVDFGPPSHGYTF.

The V gene is TRBV2, the J gene TRBJ2-1, with no clear D. The germline V and J ends were trimmed by 6 bases and 5 bases, with 11 bases remaining between them. CDR1 SNHLY and CDR2 FYNNEI come from the germline V gene. This CDR3 spans 13 amino acids. CDR3 residues: CASRTQRDNEQFF. The CDR3 coding sequence is TGTGCCAGCAGGACCCAAAGGGACAATGAGCAGTTCTTC.

This clonotype showed up many times. V is TRBV29-1 and J is TRBJ2-5, with 11 bases fitting TRBD1. Germline V gene lookup returns CDR1 SQVTM and CDR2 ANQGSEA. The ends lost 5 bases at V and 2 bases at J; junction bases unmatched: 4. CDR3 length: 14 residues. DNA of the CDR3: TGCAGCGTTTCCGGGACAGGGGGTCAAGAGACCCAGTACTTC. It encodes CSVSGTGGQETQYF. Complete variable domain (other parts from reference TRBV29-1 and TRBJ2-5): SAVISQKPSRDICQRGTSLTIQCQVDSQVTMMFWYRQQPGQSLTLIATANQGSEATYESGFVIDKFPISRPNLTFSTLTVSNMSPEDSSIYLCSVSGTGGQETQYFGPGTRLLVL.

The table lists this clonotype with a few counts. The chain carries TRBV20-1 and TRBJ1-1, with D possibly being TRBD1 (6 bases). Germline V gene data show CDR1 as DFQATT and CDR2 as SNEGSKA (reference sequence). This CDR3 region has 15 residues. Trimming stripped 3 bases from V and 4 bases from J, with 18 bases between. DNA of the CDR3: TGCAGTGCTAGGCATAAGGGGAGACAGGTCACTGAAGCTTTCTTT. This codes for CSARHKGRQVTEAFF.

V is TRBV6-6 and J is TRBJ1-1; D is unclear. Trimming stripped 9 bases from V and 1 base from J, with 12 bases between. In germline, CDR1 is MNHNY, CDR2 SVGAGI (reference sequence). This CDR3 has 13 amino acids. The CDR3 sequence is CASNSGPNTEAFF. For the CDR3, the DNA is TGTGCCAGTAACAGCGGGCCGAACACTGAAGCTTTCTTT.

The V gene is TRBV2, the J gene TRBJ2-7; D gene uncertain. The CDR3 runs to 12 residues. Trimming removed 4 bases at V and 3 bases at J, with 7 bases between. Germline loops: CDR1 SNHLY, CDR2 FYNNEI. This chain's CDR3 is CASSGVYYEQYF. The CDR3 DNA sequence: TGTGCCAGCAGTGGAGTCTACTACGAGCAGTACTTC.

The chain employs TRBV5-1 and TRBJ2-7; TRBD1 aligns across 10 bases. After removal of 1 base from V and 2 bases from J, the junction contained 15 bases not matched to a gene. The length of the CDR3 is 19 residues. Germline V lookup: CDR1 SGHRS, CDR2 YFSETQ. The CDR3 reads CASSLPPAGQGLGTYEQYF. CDR3 nucleotides: TGCGCCAGCAGCTTGCCCCCCGCGGGACAGGGGCTCGGCACCTACGAGCAGTACTTC.

This clonotype has just a few counts. The genes are TRBV28 and TRBJ1-2, with no clear D. Germline CDR1 reads MDHEN; CDR2 reads SYDVKM. V was pared by 3 bases and J by 1 base, with 9 bases between. This CDR3 region has 14 residues. The CDR3 region is CASSLPGDNYGYTF. CDR3 nucleotides: TGTGCCAGCAGTTTGCCCGGGGATAACTATGGCTACACCTTC.

The genes are TRBV5-8 and TRBJ2-1; D may match TRBD1 or TRBD2 (7 bases each). This CDR3 region has 15 residues. Between the trimmed V and J ends, which lost 6 bases and 0 bases, there was a span of 13 bases. Looked up from germline, CDR1 is SGHTS and CDR2 is YDEGEE. CDR3 residues: CASIQRDSSYNEQFF. The DNA for the CDR3 is TGTGCCAGCATTCAGCGGGACAGCTCCTACAATGAGCAGTTCTTC.

This clonotype was seen a few times. The rearrangement joins TRBV6-1 to TRBJ2-5; 11 bases are a match to TRBD2. J lost 2 bases, V lost 7 bases, and 15 bases had no gene match. This CDR3 region has 18 residues. The germline CDR1 and CDR2 sequences are MNHNS and SASEGT. The CDR3 sequence is CASKRSTSGGPGQETQYF. The CDR3 DNA follows: TGTGCCAGCAAGAGGAGTACTAGCGGGGGCCCGGGGCAAGAGACCCAGTACTTC.

This clonotype has a count of ten or more. The V gene is TRBV18, the J gene TRBJ1-2; D is possibly TRBD1 (5 bases). The CDR3 contains 14 residues. Trimming stripped 6 bases from V and 5 bases from J, with 16 bases between. CDR1 KGHSH and CDR2 LQKENI come from the germline V gene. The CDR3 DNA sequence: TGTGCCAGCTCCCCGGAGGGGATCGGGTATGGCTACACCTTC. Amino acids: CASSPEGIGYGYTF.

The V call is TRBV6-5, the J call TRBJ2-2; D gene uncertain. Trimming removed 2 bases at V and 1 base at J, with 5 bases between. The V gene's germline CDR1 is MNHEY and CDR2 SVGAGI. This CDR3 spans 14 amino acids. The CDR3 nucleotides are TGTGCCAGCAGTTACAGCAGGAACACCGGGGAGCTGTTTTTT. Translating it yields CASSYSRNTGELFF.

The CDR3 sequence: CAWTGTVVGQFF. As DNA, the CDR3 is TGTGCCTGGACCGGGACAGTAGTTGGGCAGTTCTTC. The chain employs TRBV30 and TRBJ2-1, with 7 bases that match TRBD1. CDR1 and CDR2 from the germline V gene are GTSNPN and SVGIG (reference sequence). The CDR3 loop spans 12 amino acids. With 4 bases clipped from V and 12 bases from J, the junction kept 9 bases outside the gene matches.

This clonotype was recorded once. The DNA of the CDR3 is TGTGCCAGCAGCCGACAGGGGTTAGGCTTCGAGCAGTACTTC. Protein sequence: CASSRQGLGFEQYF. The J gene is TRBJ2-7, the V gene TRBV14; 8 nucleotides match TRBD1. The ends lost 4 bases at V and 6 bases at J; junction bases unmatched: 8. The CDR3 runs to 14 residues. Germline V lookup: CDR1 SGHDN, CDR2 FVKESK.

The chain uses TRBV10-3 and TRBJ2-3; TRBD1 might be the D (7 bases). Looked up from germline, CDR1 is ENHRY and CDR2 is SYGVKD. This CDR3 region has 14 residues. The V gene lost 8 bases and the J gene lost 4 bases, with 16 bases spanning the gap. The CDR3: CAISRQGGADTQYF. Here the CDR3 DNA reads TGTGCCATCTCGCGACAGGGAGGTGCAGATACGCAGTATTTT.

In its sample, this clonotype was seen once. This may stem from a read error, because a much larger clone lies one nucleotide away. This chain joins TRBV9 and TRBJ2-1; D is uncertain. The CDR3 consists of 15 residues. The V gene lost 4 bases and the J gene lost 0 bases, with 11 bases spanning the gap. Germline CDR1 is SGDLS and CDR2 is YYNGEE. As DNA, the CDR3 is TGTGCCAGCAGCCTAAGGTTAACCTCCTACAATGAGCAGTTCTTC. Translated: CASSLRLTSYNEQFF.

This clonotype has a handful of counts. This chain links TRBV5-1 with TRBJ2-7, with 8 bases lining up with TRBD2. Germline V gene data show CDR1 as SGHRS and CDR2 as YFSETQ. J lost 3 bases, V lost 4 bases, and 6 bases had no gene match. The CDR3 spans 14 residues. The CDR3 sequence: CASSPGTRGYEQYF. The CDR3 bases are TGCGCCAGCAGCCCCGGGACTAGAGGCTACGAGCAGTACTTC. Based on the CDR3 plus reference TRBV5-1 and TRBJ2-7, the full variable domain is KAGVTQTPRYLIKTRGQQVTLSCSPISGHRSVSWYQQTPGQGLQFLFEYFSETQRNKGNFPGRFSGRQFSNSRSEMNVSTLELGDSALYLCASSPGTRGYEQYFGPGTRLTVT.

The chain couples TRBV10-3 to TRBJ2-4; 9 nucleotides align to TRBD2. The germline V gene encodes CDR1 ENHRY and CDR2 SYGVKD. CDR3 length equals 15 residues. After removal of 2 bases from V and 2 bases from J, the junction contained 1 base not matched to a gene. CDR3 nucleotide sequence: TGTGCCATCAGTGAGGCGGGAGGGACCAAAAACATTCAGTACTTC. Translated, it gives CAISEAGGTKNIQYF.

This chain links TRBV19 with TRBJ2-1; D not resolved. V lost 1 base, J lost 0 bases, and 7 bases lay in between. In germline, CDR1 is LNHDA, CDR2 SQIVND (reference sequence). The CDR3 length is 15 residues. The CDR3 DNA is TGTGCCAGTAGTATAGTCCTTAGCTCCTACAATGAGCAGTTCTTC. Residues: CASSIVLSSYNEQFF.

Here the CDR3 DNA reads TGCGCCAGCAGCCGGCCGGGACAGGCGGCGATCCGTGAGCAGTTCTTC. The encoded protein is CASSRPGQAAIREQFF. The genes are TRBV5-1 and TRBJ2-1, with 8 bases aligning to TRBD1. Germline V lookup: CDR1 SGHRS, CDR2 YFSETQ. The CDR3 runs to 16 residues. With 4 bases clipped from V and 9 bases from J, the junction kept 15 bases outside the gene matches.

This clonotype was seen at least ten times. The chain joins TRBV9 to TRBJ2-1; D is perhaps TRBD1 (6 bases). From germline, CDR1 is SGDLS and CDR2 YYNGEE. This CDR3 is 15 amino acids long. The V end lost 0 bases, the J end lost 7 bases, and 14 bases lay between the germline ends. The CDR3: CASSVGRGRYNEQFF. The CDR3 DNA reads TGTGCCAGCAGCGTAGGCAGGGGAAGGTATAATGAGCAGTTCTTC.

For the CDR3, the DNA is TGTGCCAGCAGCGCAAGAAATGGAAACACCATATATTTT. Translated, it gives CASSARNGNTIYF. This chain connects TRBV7-9 to TRBJ1-3; D remains ambiguous. Germline-derived CDR1 and CDR2 are SEHNR and FQNEAQ (reference sequence). The CDR3 covers 13 residues. V lost 5 bases and J 3 bases, leaving 8 bases between the germline ends.

The CDR3 DNA reads as TGCGCCAGCAGCTTGGGAGGCAGGGGAGACAATGAGCAGTTCTTC. This codes for CASSLGGRGDNEQFF. The rearrangement uses TRBV5-1 and TRBJ2-1; D is possibly TRBD1 (6 bases). In germline, CDR1 is SGHRS, CDR2 YFSETQ. The CDR3 consists of 15 residues. The V gene lost 0 bases and the J gene lost 5 bases, with 12 bases spanning the gap.